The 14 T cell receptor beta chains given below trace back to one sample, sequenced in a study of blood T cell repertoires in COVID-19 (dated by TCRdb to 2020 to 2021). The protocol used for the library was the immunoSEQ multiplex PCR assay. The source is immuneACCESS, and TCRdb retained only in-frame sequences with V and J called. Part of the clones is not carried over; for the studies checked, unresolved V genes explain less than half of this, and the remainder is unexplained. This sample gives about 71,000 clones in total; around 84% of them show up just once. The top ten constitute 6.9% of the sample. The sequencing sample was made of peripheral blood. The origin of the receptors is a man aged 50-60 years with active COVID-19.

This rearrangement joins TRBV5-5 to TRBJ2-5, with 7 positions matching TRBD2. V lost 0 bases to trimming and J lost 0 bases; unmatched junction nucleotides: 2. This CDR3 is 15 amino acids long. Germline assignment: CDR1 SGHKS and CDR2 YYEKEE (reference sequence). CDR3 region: CASSLGLADQETQYF. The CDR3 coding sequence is TGTGCCAGCAGCTTGGGACTAGCAGACCAAGAGACCCAGTACTTC. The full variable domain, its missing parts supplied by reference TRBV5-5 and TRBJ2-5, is DAGVTQSPTHLIKTRGQQVTLRCSPISGHKSVSWYQQVLGQGPQFIFQYYEKEERGRGNFPDRFSARQFPNYSSELNVNALLLGDSALYLCASSLGLADQETQYFGPGTRLLVL.

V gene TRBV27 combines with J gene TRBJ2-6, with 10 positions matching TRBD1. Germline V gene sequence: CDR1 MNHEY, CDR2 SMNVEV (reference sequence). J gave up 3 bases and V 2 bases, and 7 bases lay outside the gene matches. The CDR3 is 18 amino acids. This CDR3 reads CASSLTRQGAGGANVLTF. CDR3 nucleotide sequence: TGTGCCAGCAGTTTAACCCGACAGGGGGCAGGTGGGGCCAACGTCCTGACTTTC. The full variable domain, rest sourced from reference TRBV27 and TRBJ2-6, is EAQVTQNPRYLITVTGKKLTVTCSQNMNHEYMSWYRQDPGLGLRQIYYSMNVEVTDKGDVPEGYKVSRKEKRNFPLILESPSPNQTSLYFCASSLTRQGAGGANVLTFGAGSRLTVL.

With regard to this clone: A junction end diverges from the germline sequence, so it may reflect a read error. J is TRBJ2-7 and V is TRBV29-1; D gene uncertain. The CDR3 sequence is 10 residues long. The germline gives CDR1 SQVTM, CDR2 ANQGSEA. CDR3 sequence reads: CPSIVYEQYF. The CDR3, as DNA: TGTCCGAGCATCGTCTACGAGCAGTACTTC.

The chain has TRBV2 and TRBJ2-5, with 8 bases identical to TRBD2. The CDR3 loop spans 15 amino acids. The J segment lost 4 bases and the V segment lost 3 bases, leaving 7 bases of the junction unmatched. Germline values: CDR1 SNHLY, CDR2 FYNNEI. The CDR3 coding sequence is TGTGCCAGCAGTGACAGGAGCGGGAGAGGAGAGACCCAGTACTTC. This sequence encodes CASSDRSGRGETQYF.

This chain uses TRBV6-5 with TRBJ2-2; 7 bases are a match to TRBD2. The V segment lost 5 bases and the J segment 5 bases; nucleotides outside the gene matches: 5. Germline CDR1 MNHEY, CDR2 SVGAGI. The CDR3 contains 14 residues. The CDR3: CASSNTGGTGELFF. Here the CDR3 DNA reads TGTGCCAGCAGTAACACCGGGGGGACCGGGGAGCTGTTTTTT.

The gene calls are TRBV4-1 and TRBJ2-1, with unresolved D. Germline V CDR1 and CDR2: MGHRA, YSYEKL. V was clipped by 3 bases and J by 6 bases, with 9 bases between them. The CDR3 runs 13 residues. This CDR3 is CASSQSLINEQFF. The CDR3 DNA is TGCGCCAGCAGCCAGAGTCTCATCAATGAGCAGTTCTTC.

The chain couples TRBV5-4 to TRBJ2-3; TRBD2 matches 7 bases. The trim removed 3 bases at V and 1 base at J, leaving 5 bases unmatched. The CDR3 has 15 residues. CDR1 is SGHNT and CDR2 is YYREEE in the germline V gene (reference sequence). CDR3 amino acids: CASSSLGGGTDTQYF. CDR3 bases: TGTGCCAGCAGCTCCCTGGGGGGGGGCACAGATACGCAGTATTTT.

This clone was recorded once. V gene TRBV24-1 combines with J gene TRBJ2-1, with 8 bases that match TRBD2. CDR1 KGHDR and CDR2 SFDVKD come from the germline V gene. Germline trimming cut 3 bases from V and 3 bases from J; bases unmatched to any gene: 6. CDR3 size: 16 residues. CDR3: CATSDTGLGSYNEQFF. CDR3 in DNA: TGTGCCACCAGTGATACGGGACTAGGTAGCTACAATGAGCAGTTCTTC.

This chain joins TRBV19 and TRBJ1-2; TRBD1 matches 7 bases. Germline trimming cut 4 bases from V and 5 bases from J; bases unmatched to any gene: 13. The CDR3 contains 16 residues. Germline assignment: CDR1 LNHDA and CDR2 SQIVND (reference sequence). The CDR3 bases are TGTGCCAGTAGTACAGGGGGTCCTAAACAGGCGTATGGCTACACCTTC. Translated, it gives CASSTGGPKQAYGYTF.

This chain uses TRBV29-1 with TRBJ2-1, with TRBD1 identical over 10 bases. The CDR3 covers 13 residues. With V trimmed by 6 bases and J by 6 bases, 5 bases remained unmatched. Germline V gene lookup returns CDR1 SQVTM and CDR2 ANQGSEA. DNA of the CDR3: TGCAGCGTCGCGGGACAGGGGTTCAATGAGCAGTTCTTC. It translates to CSVAGQGFNEQFF.

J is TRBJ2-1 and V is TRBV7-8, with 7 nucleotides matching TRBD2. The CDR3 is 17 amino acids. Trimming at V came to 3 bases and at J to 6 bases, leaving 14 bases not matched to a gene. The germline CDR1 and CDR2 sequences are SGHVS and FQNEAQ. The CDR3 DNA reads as TGTGCCAGCAGCTTTTCTAGGGGATGGGGGGGGAGCAATGAGCAGTTCTTC. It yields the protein CASSFSRGWGGSNEQFF.

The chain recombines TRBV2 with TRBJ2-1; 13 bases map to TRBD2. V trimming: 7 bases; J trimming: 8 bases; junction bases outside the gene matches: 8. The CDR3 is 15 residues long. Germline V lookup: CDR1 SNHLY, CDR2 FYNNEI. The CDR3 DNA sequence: TGTGCCAGCACCTTTGGGACTAGCGGGATCTATGAGCAGTTCTTC. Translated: CASTFGTSGIYEQFF.

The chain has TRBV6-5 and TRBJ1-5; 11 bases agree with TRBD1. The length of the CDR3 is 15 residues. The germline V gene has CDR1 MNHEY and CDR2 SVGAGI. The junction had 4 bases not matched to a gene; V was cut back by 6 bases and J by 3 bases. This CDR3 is CASRGTGGANQPQHF. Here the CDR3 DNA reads TGTGCCAGCAGGGGGACAGGGGGGGCCAATCAGCCCCAGCATTTT.

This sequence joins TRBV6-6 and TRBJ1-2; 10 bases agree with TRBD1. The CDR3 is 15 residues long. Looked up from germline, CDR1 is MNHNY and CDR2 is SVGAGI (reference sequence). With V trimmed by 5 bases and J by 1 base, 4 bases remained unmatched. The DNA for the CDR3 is TGTGCCAGCAGTCCCGGACAGGGGGTTAACTATGGCTACACCTTC. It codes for CASSPGQGVNYGYTF.